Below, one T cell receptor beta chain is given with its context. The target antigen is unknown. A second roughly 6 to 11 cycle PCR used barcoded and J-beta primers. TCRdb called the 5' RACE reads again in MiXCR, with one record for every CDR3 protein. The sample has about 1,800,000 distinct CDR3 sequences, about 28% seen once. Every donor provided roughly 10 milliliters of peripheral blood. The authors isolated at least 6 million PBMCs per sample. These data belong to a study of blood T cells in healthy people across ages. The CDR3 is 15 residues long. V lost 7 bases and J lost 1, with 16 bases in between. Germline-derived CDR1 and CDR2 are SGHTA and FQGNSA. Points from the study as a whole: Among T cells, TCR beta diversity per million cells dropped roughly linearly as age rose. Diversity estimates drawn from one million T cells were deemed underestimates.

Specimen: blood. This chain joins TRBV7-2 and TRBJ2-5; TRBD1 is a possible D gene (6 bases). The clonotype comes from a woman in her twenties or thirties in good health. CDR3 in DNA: TGTGCCAGCATACGAGTGGGCAGGGGCCAAGAGACCCAGTACTTC. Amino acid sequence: CASIRVGRGQETQYF.